A single sample is the source of the 18 T cell receptor beta chains below, sequenced in a study of PD-1 blockade in mismatch repair-deficient tumors. The repertoire was sequenced with immunoSEQ multiplex PCR; TCRdb's copy has only in-frame clones and lacks some. The table has 35,000 to 40,000 clones, more than 75% seen once; the top ten hold 20% to 25%. This sample comprised peripheral blood, obtained 4 weeks after starting pembrolizumab. Receptors originate from an adult with mismatch repair-deficient cancer.

The V call is TRBV5-1, the J call TRBJ1-5; D unresolved. V was shortened by 0 bases and J by 5 bases, with 6 bases between the two germline ends. The V gene's germline CDR1 is SGHRS and CDR2 YFSETQ. The CDR3 covers 13 residues. The CDR3 region has the DNA TGCGCCAGCAGCTTGGGCGGGGATCAGCCCCAGCATTTT. Protein sequence: CASSLGGDQPQHF. The variable domain in full, completed from reference TRBV5-1 and TRBJ1-5, reads KAGVTQTPRYLIKTRGQQVTLSCSPISGHRSVSWYQQTPGQGLQFLFEYFSETQRNKGNFPGRFSGRQFSNSRSEMNVSTLELGDSALYLCASSLGGDQPQHFGDGTRLSIL.

A single count supports this clone. The chain combines TRBV5-4 with TRBJ1-1, with no clear D. Germline CDR1 and CDR2: SGHNT and YYREEE (reference sequence). The CDR3 has 14 residues. Trimming pared 4 bases from V and 1 base from J, leaving 11 bases between. CDR3 sequence: CASSEDSGNTEAFF. CDR3 sequence (DNA): TGTGCCAGCAGCGAAGACTCAGGGAACACTGAAGCTTTCTTT.

The chain carries TRBV2 and TRBJ2-2; 14 nucleotides agree with TRBD2. This CDR3 region has 18 residues. The V and J ends lost 6 bases and 0 bases, in that order; junction bases with no gene match: 6. Germline V gene lookup returns CDR1 SNHLY and CDR2 FYNNEI. CDR3 DNA sequence: TGTGCCAGCAGAACCGGGACTAGCGGGAGTACGAACACCGGGGAGCTGTTTTTT. This codes for CASRTGTSGSTNTGELFF.

The genes are TRBV4-1 and TRBJ2-5; no definite D call. The CDR3 consists of 15 residues. Germline CDR1 and CDR2: MGHRA and YSYEKL. Deletions cut 4 bases from V and 2 bases from J, with 14 bases between. DNA of the CDR3: TGCGCCAGCAGCCTCCGAGGATTAGAGCAAGAGACCCAGTACTTC. This translates into CASSLRGLEQETQYF.

The chain carries TRBV6-1 and TRBJ1-1; TRBD1 agrees at 8 bases. Trimming at V came to 3 bases and at J to 4 bases, leaving 13 bases not matched to a gene. Germline assignment: CDR1 MNHNS and CDR2 SASEGT. The CDR3 totals 17 residues. This CDR3 is CASSDRDRYFLGTEAFF. CDR3 nucleotides: TGTGCCAGCAGTGACCGGGACAGGTATTTTCTCGGCACTGAAGCTTTCTTT.

The J gene is TRBJ2-2, the V gene TRBV5-1; the match to TRBD2 covers 7 bases. V dropped 0 bases and J dropped 0; count of bases not matched to a gene: 11. CDR3 length: 19 residues. Germline assignment: CDR1 SGHRS and CDR2 YFSETQ. CDR3 loop: CASSLGSTSATANTGELFF. CDR3 DNA sequence: TGCGCCAGCAGCTTGGGGTCAACTAGCGCCACCGCGAACACCGGGGAGCTGTTTTTT.

The J gene is TRBJ2-3, the V gene TRBV28; D gene uncertain. CDR3 length: 10 amino acids. Trimming removed 8 bases at V and 4 bases at J, with 4 bases between. Germline-derived CDR1 and CDR2 are MDHEN and SYDVKM. CDR3 in DNA: TGTGCCAGCGGGCCAGATACGCAGTATTTT. This gives the protein CASGPDTQYF.

This chain links TRBV7-9 with TRBJ2-7, with 10 positions matching TRBD2. CDR1 is SEHNR, CDR2 FQNEAQ, per germline (reference sequence). CDR3 size: 16 residues. V was clipped by 3 bases and J by 2 bases; unmatched bases: 7. The CDR3 DNA is TGTGCCAGCAGCTTCACTAGCGGGACCGTCCCCTACGAGCAGTACTTC. Amino acids: CASSFTSGTVPYEQYF.

The rearrangement links TRBV7-8 to TRBJ2-7, with D uncertain. The germline CDR1 and CDR2 sequences are SGHVS and FQNEAQ. This CDR3 comprises 14 residues. Trimming took 3 bases from V and 3 from J, leaving 12 bases between them. The CDR3 DNA reads as TGTGCCAGCAGCTTTAATGCCAGGTACTACGAGCAGTACTTC. Translation: CASSFNARYYEQYF.

This chain uses TRBV30 with TRBJ2-5, with D unclear. Per the germline V gene, CDR1 is GTSNPN and CDR2 is SVGIG (reference sequence). The V end was cut by 3 bases, the J end by 5 bases, with 13 bases between. The CDR3 covers 13 residues. The CDR3, as DNA: TGTGCCTGGAGCTCTGGGTCTTGGGAGACCCAGTACTTC. The encoded protein is CAWSSGSWETQYF.

The chain recombines TRBV27 with TRBJ2-1; 7 bases map to TRBD2. The germline CDR1 and CDR2 sequences are MNHEY and SMNVEV (reference sequence). The length of the CDR3 is 16 residues. Trimming cost V 1 base and J 7 bases; bases outside gene matches: 10. CDR3 sequence reads: CASSLWGGSQVNEQFF. The CDR3 DNA reads as TGTGCCAGCAGTTTATGGGGCGGGAGCCAGGTTAATGAGCAGTTCTTC.

This clone was seen more than once but under ten times. The rearrangement uses TRBV5-1 and TRBJ2-5; 13 bases match TRBD2. CDR1 SGHRS and CDR2 YFSETQ come from the germline V gene. CDR3 length equals 18 residues. V lost 0 bases and J lost 0; bases outside the gene matches: 5. CDR3 sequence (DNA): TGCGCCAGCAGCTTGGTGGGACTAGCGGGGAGCTACCAAGAGACCCAGTACTTC. It yields the protein CASSLVGLAGSYQETQYF.

CDR3 DNA sequence: TGTGCCAGCAGTGACTCGGGGACAGGGGGCTACAATGAGCAGTTCTTC. Encoded protein: CASSDSGTGGYNEQFF. The rearrangement uses TRBV6-4 and TRBJ2-1; 11 bases are a match to TRBD1. The CDR3 extends over 16 amino acids. Germline V gives CDR1 MRHNA, CDR2 SNTAGT. After removal of 0 bases from V and 3 bases from J, the junction contained 1 base not matched to a gene.

The chain has TRBV18 and TRBJ1-1; D not certain. The V end was cut by 3 bases, the J end by 6 bases, with 8 bases between. The germline V gene encodes CDR1 KGHSH and CDR2 LQKENI. CDR3 size: 12 residues. The CDR3 nucleotides are TGTGCCAGCTCACCGCAAAAGGCTGAAGCTTTCTTT. Its translation is CASSPQKAEAFF.

This clone was recorded once. Here the CDR3 reads CATSSLQATTTTYEQYF. In DNA form, the CDR3 reads TGTGCCACCAGCAGTCTACAAGCCACCACTACTACCTACGAGCAGTACTTC. The rearrangement links TRBV15 to TRBJ2-7; D call uncertain. Trimming pared 3 bases from V and 2 bases from J, leaving 20 bases between. The CDR3 totals 17 residues. Germline CDR1 and CDR2: LNHNV and YYDKDF (reference sequence).

This rearrangement joins TRBV5-5 to TRBJ2-5, with D possibly being TRBD1 (6 bases). The germline V and J ends were trimmed by 4 bases and 0 bases, with 13 bases remaining between them. Germline values: CDR1 SGHKS, CDR2 YYEKEE (reference sequence). The CDR3 consists of 15 residues. The CDR3: CASSVRRGNQETQYF. The CDR3 DNA reads as TGTGCCAGCAGCGTCCGCAGGGGCAACCAAGAGACCCAGTACTTC.

This clone has only one observation. The chain employs TRBV10-1 and TRBJ2-1; 8 nucleotides align to TRBD2. CDR1 is WNHNN, CDR2 SYGVQD, per germline (reference sequence). Trimming removed 11 bases from V and 4 bases from J; junction bases left unmatched: 10. CDR3 length equals 14 residues. The CDR3 sequence: CAGSRTSLYNEQFF. The CDR3 nucleotides read TGCGCCGGATCAAGGACTAGCTTATACAATGAGCAGTTCTTC.

This clone was counted between two and nine times. J is TRBJ2-2 and V is TRBV4-1; no reliable D call. The CDR3 totals 14 residues. Germline lookup yields CDR1 MGHRA and CDR2 YSYEKL. V shed 4 bases and J shed 7 bases, with 13 bases lying between them. In nucleotides, the CDR3 is TGCGCCAGCAGCCTAGGTCCCACGGACGGGGAGCTGTTTTTT. Translated, it gives CASSLGPTDGELFF.